One and the same sample provided the 7 T cell receptor beta chains below, sequenced in a study of blood T cell repertoires in COVID-19. Produced via immunoSEQ multiplex PCR; TCRdb's table is partial and in-frame only. The repertoire holds about 220,000 clones, with about 80% as singletons. Sequencing used PBMCs or T cells enriched from blood (not recorded which). The receptors originated from a woman aged 40 to 50 with acute COVID-19.

The chain has TRBV4-3 and TRBJ2-1; TRBD2 matches at 8 bases. The CDR3 totals 18 residues. V lost 1 base to trimming and J lost 4 bases; unmatched junction nucleotides: 12. CDR1 and CDR2 (germline): LGHNA, YSLEER. In DNA form, the CDR3 reads TGCGCCAGCAGCCAAGCCCCCCCCGGGGGGGGCGGGTACAATGAGCAGTTCTTC. It specifies CASSQAPPGGGGYNEQFF.

The chain has TRBV5-6 and TRBJ2-1, with 14 bases identical to TRBD2. Germline V gene sequence: CDR1 SGHDT, CDR2 YYEEEE. The CDR3 spans 15 residues. V was clipped by 4 bases and J by 9 bases; unmatched bases: 6. CDR3 nucleotide sequence: TGTGCCAGCAGCGCAAGACTAGCGGGGGGGCTTGAGCAGTTCTTC. The encoded protein is CASSARLAGGLEQFF.

The chain is built from TRBV25-1 and TRBJ1-4, with 9 bases identical to TRBD1. V was clipped by 3 bases and J by 1 base; unmatched bases: 3. CDR1 and CDR2 (germline): MGHDK, SYGVNS. This CDR3 comprises 16 residues. As DNA, the CDR3 is TGTGCCAGCAGTGAGCCGGGACAGGGAACTAATGAAAAACTGTTTTTT. Translation: CASSEPGQGTNEKLFF.

This clone showed up many times. This CDR3 is also generated by other DNA sequences in the sample. The chain uses TRBV6-5 and TRBJ2-7; D not certain. The V gene's germline CDR1 is MNHEY and CDR2 SVGAGI. The V end was cut by 6 bases, the J end by 2 bases, with 14 bases between. CDR3 length: 14 residues. This CDR3 is CASRRSAETYEQYF. In DNA form, the CDR3 reads TGTGCCAGCAGACGCTCGGCGGAGACCTACGAGCAGTACTTC.

This rearrangement joins TRBV7-3 to TRBJ1-4; D is unclear. Deletions cut 0 bases from V and 7 bases from J, with 12 bases between. Germline values: CDR1 SGHTA, CDR2 FQGTGA. The CDR3 extends over 15 amino acids. The CDR3, as DNA: TGTGCCAGCAGCTTAACGGGTGCGGCGGCTGAAAAACTGTTTTTT. This encodes CASSLTGAAAEKLFF.

V is TRBV19 and J is TRBJ1-1, with D possibly matching TRBD1 (6 bases). In germline, CDR1 is LNHDA, CDR2 SQIVND (reference sequence). V was clipped by 7 bases and J by 1 base, with 10 bases between them. This CDR3 is 13 amino acids long. As DNA, the CDR3 is TGTGCCAGTATGGGGGACACGAACACTGAAGCTTTCTTT. This codes for CASMGDTNTEAFF.

This chain joins TRBV5-1 and TRBJ2-1; the D gene is possibly TRBD1 (6 bases). The CDR3 is 13 residues long. The germline CDR1 and CDR2 sequences are SGHRS and YFSETQ. Deletions cut 3 bases from V and 9 bases from J, with 13 bases between. Here the CDR3 DNA reads TGCGCCAGCAGCTACACAGGGACCCCTGAGCAGTTCTTC. Translated: CASSYTGTPEQFF.